Listed below are T cell receptor beta chains from one sample, sequenced in a study of T cell responses to AZD1222 COVID-19 vaccine. Here immunoSEQ multiplex PCR was the method, and the copy in TCRdb shows in-frame clones only, minus some. The data contain about 130,000 clones, around nine tenths of them singletons. This material consisted of peripheral blood, taken on day 0 of AZD1222 vaccination. The receptors come from an adult in good health. Both conserved end residues are part of each CDR3. The D gene is left open where the match is weak. Clone size is not always given. Where it is, it says once, few, many or a class for expanded clones.

v_call: TRBV6-6
clone_size: .
d_call: .
j_call: TRBJ1-3
cdr3_nt: TGTGCCAGCTTCTCTGGAAACACCATATATTTT
cdr3_aa: CASFSGNTIYF

v_call: TRBV23-1
clone_size: .
d_call: .
j_call: TRBJ1-2
cdr3_nt: TGCGCCAGCAGTCATCGTTGGGCTTATGGCTACACCTTC
cdr3_aa: CASSHRWAYGYTF

v_call: TRBV5-1
clone_size: .
d_call: TRBD1
j_call: TRBJ1-3
cdr3_nt: TGCGCCAGCAGCCAACCGGGACAGAGCTCTGGAAACACCATATATTTT
cdr3_aa: CASSQPGQSSGNTIYF

v_call: TRBV11-2
clone_size: .
d_call: .
j_call: TRBJ2-2
cdr3_nt: TGTGCCAGCAGGTCCTTCCGGGAGTCTAAGGGTGGGGAGCTGTTTTTT
cdr3_aa: CASRSFRESKGGELFF

v_call: TRBV28
clone_size: .
d_call: .
j_call: TRBJ1-1
cdr3_nt: TGTGCCAGCAGTCCCCCCTCTGGGGGCCTACGACCTAAAGCTTTCTTT
cdr3_aa: CASSPPSGGLRPKAFF

v_call: TRBV28
clone_size: .
d_call: .
j_call: TRBJ1-5
cdr3_nt: TGTGCCAGCAAGACGCGGTGGAGCAATCAGCCCCAGCATTTT
cdr3_aa: CASKTRWSNQPQHF

v_call: TRBV29-1
clone_size: .
d_call: .
j_call: TRBJ1-2
cdr3_nt: TGCAGCGCTGCGGACAGAATTAACTATGGCTACACCTTC
cdr3_aa: CSAADRINYGYTF

v_call: TRBV2
clone_size: .
d_call: TRBD2
j_call: TRBJ2-1
cdr3_nt: TGTGCCAGCATATCGACTAGCGGGATGAGCGAGCAGTTCTTC
cdr3_aa: CASISTSGMSEQFF

v_call: TRBV28
clone_size: .
d_call: .
j_call: TRBJ1-2
cdr3_nt: TGTGCCAGCAGTTTCGGGAGTAACTATGGCTACACCTTC
cdr3_aa: CASSFGSNYGYTF

v_call: TRBV7-2
clone_size: once
d_call: TRBD1
j_call: TRBJ1-1
cdr3_nt: TGTGCCAGCAGCCCAGAAAGGGGGACAGGGAGCGTAGGAGCTTTCTTT
cdr3_aa: CASSPERGTGSVGAFF

v_call: TRBV5-4
clone_size: .
d_call: .
j_call: TRBJ1-6
cdr3_nt: TGTGCCAGCAGCTCGGAGCGGGGTAGCTATAATTCACCCCTCCACTTT
cdr3_aa: CASSSERGSYNSPLHF

v_call: TRBV5-8
clone_size: .
d_call: TRBD2
j_call: TRBJ2-5
cdr3_nt: TGTGCCAGCAGCAGGGCGGACAGCGGGACTAGACAGTACCAAGAGACCCAGTACTTC
cdr3_aa: CASSRADSGTRQYQETQYF

v_call: TRBV11-2
clone_size: once
d_call: .
j_call: TRBJ1-1
cdr3_nt: TGTGCCAGCAGATGGATACAGGGCAACACTGAAGCTTTCTTT
cdr3_aa: CASRWIQGNTEAFF

v_call: TRBV3-1/TRBV3-2
clone_size: .
d_call: .
j_call: TRBJ1-5
cdr3_nt: TGTGCCAGCAGCCAAGACGGAATTAGCAATCAGCCCCAGCATTTT
cdr3_aa: CASSQDGISNQPQHF

v_call: TRBV11-2
clone_size: .
d_call: TRBD1
j_call: TRBJ2-7
cdr3_nt: TGTGCCAGCAGCGAGACCGGGACAGGGTACGAGCAGTACTTC
cdr3_aa: CASSETGTGYEQYF

v_call: TRBV27
clone_size: .
d_call: TRBD2
j_call: TRBJ2-7
cdr3_nt: TGTGCCAGCCGTGGTCTAGCGGATACCTACGAGCAGTACTTC
cdr3_aa: CASRGLADTYEQYF

v_call: TRBV30
clone_size: .
d_call: .
j_call: TRBJ2-5
cdr3_nt: TGTGCCTTGGATTTTACTCGATTCGAGACCCAGTACTTC
cdr3_aa: CALDFTRFETQYF

v_call: TRBV5-1
clone_size: .
d_call: TRBD1
j_call: TRBJ1-4
cdr3_nt: TGCGCCAGCAGCCCCAGGACAGGAGAGGAAAAACTGTTTTTT
cdr3_aa: CASSPRTGEEKLFF

v_call: TRBV9
clone_size: once
d_call: .
j_call: TRBJ2-3
cdr3_nt: TGTGCCAGCAGCGCAGGACAAGCCTTCGATACGCAGTATTTT
cdr3_aa: CASSAGQAFDTQYF

v_call: TRBV28
clone_size: .
d_call: .
j_call: TRBJ1-1
cdr3_nt: TGTGCCAGCAGTCCAGTCAGGGGTTTCATGAACACTGAAGCTTTCTTT
cdr3_aa: CASSPVRGFMNTEAFF

v_call: TRBV18
clone_size: .
d_call: .
j_call: TRBJ2-7
cdr3_nt: TGTGCCAGCTCACCACCGGTTACGGGTGAGCAGTACTTC
cdr3_aa: CASSPPVTGEQYF

v_call: TRBV4-1
clone_size: .
d_call: .
j_call: TRBJ1-2
cdr3_nt: TGCGCCAGCAGCCAACCCTCGACAGGCAACTATGGCTACACCTTC
cdr3_aa: CASSQPSTGNYGYTF

v_call: TRBV6-6
clone_size: once
d_call: .
j_call: TRBJ1-5
cdr3_nt: TGTGCCAGCAGTTCACAGCAACGGCAGCCCCAGCATTTT
cdr3_aa: CASSSQQRQPQHF

v_call: TRBV27
clone_size: .
d_call: .
j_call: TRBJ1-2
cdr3_nt: TGTGCCAGCAGTTTGCTAGGACAGACGGACTATGGCTACACCTTC
cdr3_aa: CASSLLGQTDYGYTF

v_call: TRBV9
clone_size: .
d_call: .
j_call: TRBJ1-2
cdr3_nt: TGTGCCAGCAGCGGAGGCACCGACAGGACCGATGGCTACACCTTC
cdr3_aa: CASSGGTDRTDGYTF

v_call: TRBV9
clone_size: .
d_call: TRBD1
j_call: TRBJ1-6
cdr3_nt: TGTGCCAGCAGCGTAGGGCCAGGGGGCGCGGCACCCCTCCACTTT
cdr3_aa: CASSVGPGGAAPLHF

v_call: TRBV6-5
clone_size: .
d_call: .
j_call: TRBJ2-6
cdr3_nt: TGTGCCAGCAGTTACCTAGGGAACTCTGGGGCCAACGTCCTGACTTTC
cdr3_aa: CASSYLGNSGANVLTF

v_call: TRBV18
clone_size: few
d_call: .
j_call: TRBJ1-2
cdr3_nt: TGTGCCAGCTCACGGGAGGCGAACTATGGCTACACCTTC
cdr3_aa: CASSREANYGYTF

v_call: TRBV7-3
clone_size: once
d_call: .
j_call: TRBJ1-1
cdr3_nt: TGTGCCAGCAGCTTAAATGGGGGGACTGAAGCTTTCTTT
cdr3_aa: CASSLNGGTEAFF

v_call: TRBV11-2
clone_size: .
d_call: .
j_call: TRBJ1-2
cdr3_nt: TGTGCCAGCAGCTTGGGCCCCAGGTTCGGCTACACCTTC
cdr3_aa: CASSLGPRFGYTF

v_call: TRBV4-2
clone_size: .
d_call: TRBD2
j_call: TRBJ2-5
cdr3_nt: TGTGCCAGCAGCCAAATGGGGGCGAGCGGGGGGTTGGAGACCCAGTACTTC
cdr3_aa: CASSQMGASGGLETQYF

v_call: TRBV25-1
clone_size: .
d_call: TRBD1
j_call: TRBJ2-3
cdr3_nt: TGTGCCAGCCGGACAGGGGGGTTTGGAGATACGCAGTATTTT
cdr3_aa: CASRTGGFGDTQYF

v_call: TRBV5-1
clone_size: .
d_call: TRBD2
j_call: TRBJ2-5
cdr3_nt: TGCGCCAGCAGCCTCCAAAGCGGGGGAGAGACCCAGTACTTC
cdr3_aa: CASSLQSGGETQYF